The 25 T cell receptor beta chains below come from one sample, sequenced in a study of blood T cell repertoires in COVID-19 (TCRdb year 2020). Receptors were amplified or captured by the immunoSEQ multiplex PCR assay. The table was pulled from immuneACCESS by TCRdb, which kept in-frame rearrangements only. Such tables lose some clones; where checked, under half of the loss comes from unresolved V genes, and the rest has no known cause. In all, the sample holds tens of thousands of clones, and approximately 92% of those were seen once. Roughly 43% of the sample is in the top ten clones. The sample taken for sequencing was peripheral blood. All receptors derive from a woman in her sixties or seventies with COVID-19, enrolled during active disease.

J is TRBJ2-2 and V is TRBV5-1, with 9 bases matching TRBD2. The CDR3 has 16 amino acids. V lost 0 bases to trimming and J lost 6 bases; unmatched junction nucleotides: 6. Per germline, CDR1 SGHRS and CDR2 YFSETQ. The CDR3 reads CASSLEPSGTPGELFF. The CDR3 DNA follows: TGCGCCAGCAGCTTGGAGCCTAGCGGGACCCCCGGGGAGCTGTTTTTT.

The rearrangement uses TRBV28 and TRBJ2-7; 10 bases are shared with TRBD1. The germline gives CDR1 MDHEN, CDR2 SYDVKM. This CDR3 comprises 17 residues. Germline trimming cut 4 bases from V and 7 bases from J; bases unmatched to any gene: 16. Here the CDR3 reads CASSSSGLGQGRWEQYF. The CDR3 DNA reads as TGTGCCAGCAGTTCATCCGGGCTGGGACAGGGGCGTTGGGAGCAGTACTTC.

This chain joins TRBV10-3 and TRBJ2-2, with D tentatively TRBD2 (5 bases). This CDR3 is 15 amino acids long. V was pared by 3 bases and J by 4 bases, with 12 bases between. Germline CDR1 reads ENHRY; CDR2 reads SYGVKD. DNA for the CDR3: TGTGCCATCAGTGATAAGGGCGAGGGCACCGGGGAGCTGTTTTTT. It is translated as CAISDKGEGTGELFF.

The J gene is TRBJ1-1, the V gene TRBV28; D gene ambiguous. Deletions cut 7 bases from V and 5 bases from J, with 14 bases between. The CDR3 covers 13 residues. Germline V CDR1 and CDR2: MDHEN, SYDVKM. In DNA, the CDR3 is TGTGCCAGCACAAGGGAAGGAGGGACTGAAGCTTTCTTT. Amino acids: CASTREGGTEAFF. Variable domain in full (rest from reference TRBV28 and TRBJ1-1): DVKVTQSSRYLVKRTGEKVFLECVQDMDHENMFWYRQDPGLGLRLIYFSYDVKMKEKGDIPEGYSVSREKKERFSLILESASTNQTSMYLCASTREGGTEAFFGQGTRLTVV.

The chain is built from TRBV11-2 and TRBJ2-2; 11 nucleotides line up with TRBD1. Germline lookup yields CDR1 SGHAT and CDR2 FQNNGV. The CDR3 has 16 amino acids. V was pared by 7 bases and J by 0 bases, with 4 bases of the junction left unmatched. The CDR3 is CASTGTGGANTGELFF. CDR3 sequence (DNA): TGTGCCAGCACCGGGACAGGGGGAGCGAACACCGGGGAGCTGTTTTTT.

The genes are TRBV27 and TRBJ2-1; 9 positions match TRBD2. Per germline, CDR1 MNHEY and CDR2 SMNVEV (reference sequence). The CDR3 loop spans 16 amino acids. V lost 0 bases, J lost 3 bases, and 3 bases stayed unmatched. CDR3 nucleotide sequence: TGTGCCAGCAGTTTATCCTGGCGGGGGGGCTACAATGAGCAGTTCTTC. Residues: CASSLSWRGGYNEQFF.

J is TRBJ1-1 and V is TRBV6-5; TRBD1 matches at 9 bases. The V gene's germline CDR1 is MNHEY and CDR2 SVGAGI. The CDR3 length is 15 residues. The ends lost 6 bases at V and 9 bases at J; junction bases unmatched: 14. CDR3 sequence: CASSADFGTGNKAFF. CDR3 bases: TGTGCCAGCAGCGCCGATTTCGGGACAGGGAACAAAGCTTTCTTT.

Only one count was recorded for this clone. The chain uses TRBV6-5 and TRBJ2-7, with 7 positions matching TRBD2. Germline CDR1 is MNHEY and CDR2 is SVGAGI. The CDR3 length is 14 residues. The V gene end was trimmed by 2 bases and the J gene end by 4 bases; junction bases not matched to a gene: 5. Here the CDR3 reads CASSYERGSYEQYF. The CDR3 bases are TGTGCCAGCAGTTACGAGCGGGGTTCGTACGAGCAGTACTTC.

The chain couples TRBV4-1 to TRBJ1-5, with 10 bases fitting TRBD1. CDR3 length: 14 residues. V shed 4 bases and J 9 bases; nucleotides not matched to a gene: 6. From germline, CDR1 is MGHRA and CDR2 YSYEKL. The CDR3 here is CASSPRDRGSPQHF. Written as DNA, the CDR3 is TGCGCCAGCAGCCCCCGGGACAGGGGATCGCCCCAGCATTTT.

The J gene is TRBJ1-6, the V gene TRBV28; D uncertain. Per the germline V gene, CDR1 is MDHEN and CDR2 is SYDVKM. V lost 5 bases to trimming and J lost 6 bases, with 5 bases between them. This CDR3 is built from 12 residues. Written as DNA, the CDR3 is TGTGCCAGCAGTGAGTCTAATTCACCCCTCCACTTT. This codes for CASSESNSPLHF.

CDR3 sequence reads: CASSYFRGEKLFF. CDR3 DNA sequence: TGTGCCAGCAGTTACTTCCGGGGTGAAAAACTGTTTTTT. The chain employs TRBV6-5 and TRBJ1-4; D not certain. The germline V and J ends were trimmed by 1 base and 7 bases, with 7 bases remaining between them. In germline, CDR1 is MNHEY, CDR2 SVGAGI. The CDR3 totals 13 residues.

This chain links TRBV21-1 with TRBJ1-1; the table's D gene call, TRBD1, was not cross checked with the DNA. TRBV21-1 corresponds to a pseudogene. The CDR3 runs to 18 residues. The CDR3 DNA is TGTGCCAGCAGCAAAGGAGGGGACAGGGCTTACATGAACACTGAAGCTTTCTTT. Protein sequence: CASSKGGDRAYMNTEAFF.

CDR3 region: CASSEGRTSGGGETQYF. CDR3 bases: TGTGCCAGCAGTGAAGGGAGGACTAGCGGGGGGGGAGAGACCCAGTACTTC. The chain carries TRBV2 and TRBJ2-5; 15 bases are shared with TRBD2. This CDR3 has 17 residues. The ends lost 1 base at V and 4 bases at J; junction bases unmatched: 4. CDR1 and CDR2 from the germline V gene are SNHLY and FYNNEI.

This chain joins TRBV11-1 and TRBJ1-1; tentative D call: TRBD1 (5 bases). Germline CDR1 is SGHAT and CDR2 is FQDESV (reference sequence). Trimming took off 5 bases at V and 10 bases at J, with 17 bases between the two ends. The CDR3 is 13 amino acids. CDR3 region: CASSPNTGTIAFF. Written as DNA, the CDR3 is TGTGCCAGCAGCCCCAACACCGGGACTATAGCTTTCTTT. The whole variable domain, remainder taken from reference TRBV11-1 and TRBJ1-1, is EAEVAQSPRYKITEKSQAVAFWCDPISGHATLYWYRQILGQGPELLVQFQDESVVDDSQLPKDRFSAERLKGVDSTLKIQPAELGDSAMYLCASSPNTGTIAFFGQGTRLTVV.

The chain recombines TRBV11-2 with TRBJ1-1; no reliable D call. The CDR3 has 15 residues. Deletions cut 1 base from V and 0 bases from J, with 9 bases between. The germline V gene has CDR1 SGHAT and CDR2 FQNNGV. CDR3 protein: CASSLGAILNTEAFF. CDR3 DNA: TGTGCCAGCAGCTTAGGGGCTATTTTGAACACTGAAGCTTTCTTT.

The rearrangement joins TRBV19 to TRBJ2-5; perhaps TRBD1 as D (6 bases). The germline CDR1 and CDR2 sequences are LNHDA and SQIVND (reference sequence). The V end lost 1 base, the J end lost 5 bases, and 14 bases lay between the germline ends. The CDR3 is made up of 15 amino acids. The CDR3 here is CASSIGTAVGETQYF. The CDR3 bases are TGTGCCAGTAGTATAGGGACAGCAGTGGGGGAGACCCAGTACTTC.

This clone was seen a single time. The rearrangement links TRBV19 to TRBJ2-7; 8 nucleotides match TRBD1. Germline V lookup: CDR1 LNHDA, CDR2 SQIVND (reference sequence). The CDR3 consists of 15 residues. V was pared by 6 bases and J by 2 bases, with 9 bases of the junction left unmatched. The CDR3 reads CASSPSGQVTYEQYF. The CDR3 nucleotides read TGTGCCAGTAGCCCCTCGGGACAGGTTACCTACGAGCAGTACTTC.

The chain combines TRBV19 with TRBJ1-2; a possible D gene is TRBD1 (5 bases). The germline CDR1 and CDR2 sequences are LNHDA and SQIVND (reference sequence). The CDR3 length is 16 residues. The V end lost 2 bases, the J end lost 4 bases, and 17 bases lay between the germline ends. The CDR3 is CASSIRVEVTGYGYTF. The CDR3 coding sequence is TGTGCCAGTAGTATACGGGTTGAGGTCACAGGCTATGGCTACACCTTC.

The V gene is TRBV7-8, the J gene TRBJ1-2; TRBD1 matches at 9 bases. CDR3 size: 15 residues. Germline CDR1 is SGHVS and CDR2 is FQNEAQ. V lost 5 bases, J lost 4 bases, and 8 bases stayed unmatched. The CDR3 sequence: CASSHTGGAGYGYTF. Here the CDR3 DNA reads TGTGCCAGCAGCCACACAGGGGGCGCGGGCTATGGCTACACCTTC.

This clone was recorded only once. The genes are TRBV28 and TRBJ2-3, with D possibly matching TRBD1 (5 bases). The CDR3 length is 16 residues. The V gene lost 6 bases and the J gene lost 1 base, with 17 bases spanning the gap. The V gene's germline CDR1 is MDHEN and CDR2 SYDVKM. CDR3 nucleotide sequence: TGTGCCAGCAGCCCCCCTGGGCAGGGTGGCACAGATACGCAGTATTTT. Protein sequence: CASSPPGQGGTDTQYF.

The V call is TRBV6-5, the J call TRBJ2-1, with 10 bases matching TRBD2. The V segment lost 0 bases and the J segment 12 bases; nucleotides outside the gene matches: 11. Germline loops: CDR1 MNHEY, CDR2 SVGAGI. The CDR3 consists of 16 residues. CDR3 DNA sequence: TGTGCCAGCAGTTACTCACCTGGGCTAGCGGGAGTCGGGCAGTTCTTC. This encodes CASSYSPGLAGVGQFF.

V gene TRBV7-2 combines with J gene TRBJ1-1; 7 positions match TRBD1. The germline gives CDR1 SGHTA, CDR2 FQGNSA. Trimming at V came to 5 bases and at J to 4 bases, leaving 7 bases not matched to a gene. CDR3 length: 14 residues. The CDR3 nucleotides read TGTGCCAGCAGCAAACAGGGGCAGGTCACTGAAGCTTTCTTT. Translating it yields CASSKQGQVTEAFF.

This chain connects TRBV27 to TRBJ2-2; 9 bases are shared with TRBD2. V was clipped by 7 bases and J by 3 bases; unmatched bases: 6. The CDR3 has 15 amino acids. Germline lookup yields CDR1 MNHEY and CDR2 SMNVEV (reference sequence). The CDR3 protein is CASMGGGAYTGELFF. The CDR3, as DNA: TGTGCCAGCATGGGCGGGGGGGCTTACACCGGGGAGCTGTTTTTT.

The chain employs TRBV2 and TRBJ1-1; D gene ambiguous. Germline CDR1 and CDR2: SNHLY and FYNNEI. This CDR3 is built from 12 residues. Between the trimmed V and J ends, which lost 10 bases and 0 bases, there was a span of 9 bases. The CDR3 sequence is CAIASMNTEAFF. DNA of the CDR3: TGTGCCATAGCTTCCATGAACACTGAAGCTTTCTTT. The variable domain in full, with the rest retrieved from reference TRBV2 and TRBJ1-1, is EPEVTQTPSHQVTQMGQEVILRCVPISNHLYFYWYRQILGQKVEFLVSFYNNEISEKSEIFDDQFSVERPDGSNFTLKIRSTKLEDSAMYFCAIASMNTEAFFGQGTRLTVV.

The gene calls are TRBV6-5 and TRBJ1-2; 10 nucleotides agree with TRBD1. The CDR3 extends over 15 amino acids. Germline V gene lookup returns CDR1 MNHEY and CDR2 SVGAGI. Losses at the gene ends were 6 bases for V and 4 bases for J; bases not matched to a gene: 8. CDR3 DNA: TGTGCCAGCAGGGCCGGGACAGGGGACGCCTATGGCTACACCTTC. This codes for CASRAGTGDAYGYTF.